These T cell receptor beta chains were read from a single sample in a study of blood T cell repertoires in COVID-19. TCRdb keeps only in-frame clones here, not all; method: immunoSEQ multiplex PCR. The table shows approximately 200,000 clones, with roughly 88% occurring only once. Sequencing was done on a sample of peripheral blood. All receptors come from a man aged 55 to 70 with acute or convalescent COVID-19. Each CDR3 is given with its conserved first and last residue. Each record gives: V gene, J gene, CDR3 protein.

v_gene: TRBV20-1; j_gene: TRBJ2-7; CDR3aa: CSARQLYEQYF
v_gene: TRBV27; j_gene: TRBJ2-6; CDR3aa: CASSAPTVRDSGANVLTF
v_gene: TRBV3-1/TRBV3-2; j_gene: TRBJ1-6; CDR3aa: CASSQGGRGNSPLHF
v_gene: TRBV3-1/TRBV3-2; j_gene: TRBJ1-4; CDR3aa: CASSQEGGPNEKLFF
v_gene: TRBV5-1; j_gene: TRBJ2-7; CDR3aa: CASSLSQDYYEQYF
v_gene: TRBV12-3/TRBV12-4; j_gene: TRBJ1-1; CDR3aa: CASRLRGEAFF
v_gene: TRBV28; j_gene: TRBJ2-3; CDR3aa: CASTPPRVSGVSTDTQYF
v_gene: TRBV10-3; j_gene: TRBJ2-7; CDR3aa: CAISEGQRTTYEQYF
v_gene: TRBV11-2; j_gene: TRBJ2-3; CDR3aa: CASSRTSGRVTNTDTQYF
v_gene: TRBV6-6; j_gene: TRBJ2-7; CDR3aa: CASSSADSYEQYF
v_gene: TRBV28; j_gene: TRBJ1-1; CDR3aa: CASSPGRYTEAFF
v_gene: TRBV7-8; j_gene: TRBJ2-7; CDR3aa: CASSLRTSGSSYEQYF
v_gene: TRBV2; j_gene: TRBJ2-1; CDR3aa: CASRVLAGAGNEQFF
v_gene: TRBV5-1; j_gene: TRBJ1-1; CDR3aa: CATKTTLGTEAFF
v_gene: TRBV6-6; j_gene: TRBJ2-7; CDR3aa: CASRGGGSLDEQYF
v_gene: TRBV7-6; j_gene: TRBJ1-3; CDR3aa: CASSLGTASSGNTIYF
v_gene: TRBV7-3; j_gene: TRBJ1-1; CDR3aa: CASSSQGPGEAFF
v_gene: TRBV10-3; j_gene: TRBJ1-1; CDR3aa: CAISDKDRGNTEAFF
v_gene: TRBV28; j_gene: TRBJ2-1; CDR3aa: CASSLSTSGAYNEQFF
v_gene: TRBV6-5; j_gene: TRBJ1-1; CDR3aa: CASTARGRSTEAFF
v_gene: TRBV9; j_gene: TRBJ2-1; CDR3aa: CASSERQGRPYNEQFF
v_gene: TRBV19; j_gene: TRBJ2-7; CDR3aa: CASSEGRQGNEQYF
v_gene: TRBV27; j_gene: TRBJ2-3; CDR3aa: CASSHLDREISTDTQYF
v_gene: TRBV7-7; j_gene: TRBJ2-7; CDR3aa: CASSLGLAGVSEQYF
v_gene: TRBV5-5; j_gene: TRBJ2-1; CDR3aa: CASSLPSGSHNEQFF
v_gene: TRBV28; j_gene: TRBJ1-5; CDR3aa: CASSLYRGGQPQHF